This T cell receptor (beta chain) stems from a study of T cell repertoires in cytomegalovirus infection. About the study: Indicated by public TCR beta signatures were CMV infection and matching HLA type. Study results and limitations: Summed frequency of shared TCR beta families picked out CMV carriers who also had the relevant HLA. HLA-C-restricted CMV-specific TCR beta clonotypes prevailed in the ex vivo response.

TCRdb processed the reads anew with MiXCR; each CDR3 protein has one entry. The sample shows some 500,000 distinct CDR3 sequences, about 39% of them seen only once. To note about this clonotype: Its specificity is unknown.

Per germline, CDR1 SGHTA and CDR2 FQGNSA. This CDR3 has 15 amino acids. V was pared by 6 bases and J by 0 bases, with 8 bases of the junction left unmatched. This clonotype was sampled from a human donor in good health (CMV status not recorded). Some clones in this sample may be carry-over from other donors' samples. The rearrangement links TRBV7-2 to TRBJ2-7; 7 bases fit TRBD2. The sample was cultured PBMCs, taken from culture after CMV antigen stimulation. As DNA, the CDR3 is TGTGCCAGCAGGTCTTCTACGGGGGGCTCCTACGAGCAGTACTTC. This encodes CASRSSTGGSYEQYF. Full variable domain (rest looked up from reference TRBV7-2 and TRBJ2-7): GAGVSQSPSNKVTEKGKDVELRCDPISGHTALYWYRQSLGQGLEFLIYFQGNSAPDKSGLPSDRFSAERTGGSVSTLTIQRTQQEDSAVYLCASRSSTGGSYEQYFGPGTRLTVT.